The 13 T cell receptor beta chains listed next were all sequenced from one sample in a study of blood T cell repertoires in COVID-19. Clones were sequenced by immunoSEQ multiplex PCR, and TCRdb holds only the in-frame ones, with some missing. There are fewer than 300,000 clones in the sample; roughly 84% occur only once, and 15% to 19% lies in the top ten. The source material was peripheral blood. These receptors originate from an older person with COVID-19, enrolled during active disease.

The rearrangement uses TRBV19 and TRBJ1-5; 9 nucleotides line up with TRBD1. This CDR3 comprises 15 residues. V was clipped by 6 bases and J by 3 bases; unmatched bases: 6. Germline CDR1 and CDR2: LNHDA and SQIVND (reference sequence). CDR3 residues: CASRTGTGTNQPQHF. CDR3 nucleotides: TGTGCCAGTAGGACCGGGACAGGGACCAATCAGCCCCAGCATTTT.

The CDR3 nucleotides read TGTGCCAGCAGCAGGACAGGGGTAGGCACTGAAGCTTTCTTT. It codes for CASSRTGVGTEAFF. The rearrangement links TRBV4-2 to TRBJ1-1; 9 bases line up with TRBD1. The CDR3 extends over 14 amino acids. From germline, CDR1 is LGHNA and CDR2 YNFKEQ. Trimming removed 5 bases from V and 4 bases from J; junction bases left unmatched: 5.

The V call is TRBV30, the J call TRBJ1-5, with D possibly being TRBD1 (5 bases). V was pared by 3 bases and J by 0 bases, with 15 bases between. The CDR3 extends over 16 amino acids. The germline V gene has CDR1 GTSNPN and CDR2 SVGIG (reference sequence). CDR3 sequence: CAWRQGGLYSNQPQHF. CDR3 coding DNA: TGTGCCTGGAGGCAGGGAGGACTCTATAGCAATCAGCCCCAGCATTTT. The variable domain in full, with the rest retrieved from reference TRBV30 and TRBJ1-5, is SQTIHQWPATLVQPVGSPLSLECTVEGTSNPNLYWYRQAAGRGLQLLFYSVGIGQISSEVPQNLSASRPQDRQFILSSKKLLLSDSGFYLCAWRQGGLYSNQPQHFGDGTRLSIL.

This clone has just a few counts. The J gene is TRBJ2-6, the V gene TRBV5-1, with 7 bases lining up with TRBD2. CDR1 is SGHRS and CDR2 is YFSETQ in the germline V gene. V shed 0 bases and J 2 bases; nucleotides not matched to a gene: 2. The length of the CDR3 is 16 residues. CDR3 nucleotide sequence: TGCGCCAGCAGCTTGGCGGGGGGAACTGGGGCCAACGTCCTGACTTTC. This encodes CASSLAGGTGANVLTF.

The genes are TRBV4-3 and TRBJ1-1; the D is unclear. This CDR3 region has 14 residues. Trimming left V 5 bases short and J 5 bases short, with 15 bases between. CDR1 LGHNA and CDR2 YSLEER come from the germline V gene. The CDR3 here is CASSYGGIGTEAFF. CDR3 coding DNA: TGCGCCAGCAGCTACGGAGGGATTGGTACTGAAGCTTTCTTT.

The sample holds one count of this clone. The rearrangement uses TRBV15 and TRBJ1-1, with a weak D call TRBD1 (5 bases). The CDR3 is 14 residues long. Germline V lookup: CDR1 LNHNV, CDR2 YYDKDF (reference sequence). V was cut by 0 bases and J by 6 bases, with 11 bases left in between. DNA of the CDR3: TGTGCCACCAGCAGAGACGAGGGAGGGGCTGAAGCTTTCTTT. It translates to CATSRDEGGAEAFF.

This clone was seen once. The gene calls are TRBV11-3 and TRBJ2-1; no clear D gene. Between the trimmed V and J ends, which lost 0 bases and 6 bases, there was a span of 9 bases. Germline V CDR1 and CDR2: SGHNT, YENEEA. The CDR3 runs to 14 residues. CDR3 coding DNA: TGTGCCAGCAGCTTAGAGGCCACCTCCAATGAGCAGTTCTTC. This gives the protein CASSLEATSNEQFF.

The chain links TRBV4-2 to TRBJ2-4, with D perhaps TRBD1 (5 bases). In germline, CDR1 is LGHNA, CDR2 YNFKEQ. This CDR3 is 13 amino acids long. Trimming stripped 1 base from V and 8 bases from J, with 9 bases between. Written as DNA, the CDR3 is TGTGCCAGCAGCCAAGCAGGGCGAGACATTCAGTACTTC. Its translation is CASSQAGRDIQYF.

The chain employs TRBV28 and TRBJ2-2; D is uncertain. CDR1 and CDR2 (germline): MDHEN, SYDVKM. V lost 6 bases and J 6 bases, leaving 8 bases between the germline ends. This CDR3 is 12 amino acids long. The CDR3 loop reads CASSWPSGELFF. The CDR3 DNA reads TGTGCCAGCAGCTGGCCTTCCGGGGAGCTGTTTTTT.

The chain carries TRBV15 and TRBJ2-2; 10 bases line up with TRBD2. The trim removed 4 bases at V and 6 bases at J, leaving 2 bases unmatched. The CDR3 contains 14 residues. Germline assignment: CDR1 LNHNV and CDR2 YYDKDF (reference sequence). CDR3 sequence (DNA): TGTGCCACCAGCACTAGCGGGGGCGCCGGGGAGCTGTTTTTT. Translating gives CATSTSGGAGELFF.

J is TRBJ2-7 and V is TRBV10-2; TRBD2 matches 13 bases. After removal of 6 bases from V and 4 bases from J, the junction contained 6 bases not matched to a gene. This CDR3 contains 15 residues. The germline V gene has CDR1 WSHSY and CDR2 SAAADI. CDR3 loop: CASRRELAGGYEQYF. CDR3 bases: TGCGCCAGCAGACGGGAACTAGCGGGGGGGTACGAGCAGTACTTC.

CDR3 bases: TGTGCCAGCAGCCACGAAGGCGCGCGGGCTGAGCAGTACTTC. This translates into CASSHEGARAEQYF. This chain links TRBV5-4 with TRBJ2-7; D perhaps matches TRBD2 (5 bases). CDR3 length equals 14 residues. In germline, CDR1 is SGHNT, CDR2 YYREEE (reference sequence). Trimming pared 4 bases from V and 7 bases from J, leaving 18 bases between.

The chain is built from TRBV10-3 and TRBJ2-1, with D tentatively TRBD2 (6 bases). Germline assignment: CDR1 ENHRY and CDR2 SYGVKD. CDR3 length: 15 residues. Deletions cut 6 bases from V and 4 bases from J, with 16 bases between. The CDR3 is CAISQSGTGYNEQFF. As DNA, the CDR3 is TGTGCCATCAGCCAATCCGGGACTGGATACAATGAGCAGTTCTTC.